The 25 T cell receptor beta chains reported below all come from one sample, sequenced in a study of molecular identifiers for immune sequencing clone quantification. TCRdb reanalysed the PCR reads using MiXCR and keeps one entry per CDR3 protein. The sample holds 97,000 or so distinct CDR3 sequences, about 35% seen once. Sample: naive CD8+ T cells from blood, with Jurkat cell RNA spiked in. The subset here: FACS-sorted CD8+CD4-CCR7+CD45RA+ naive T cells. These receptors originate from a human donor in good health. Some libraries in this study had Jurkat cell RNA spiked in.

The rearrangement uses TRBV10-3 and TRBJ2-5; TRBD1 is a possible D gene (5 bases). The CDR3 runs to 15 residues. V was pared by 0 bases and J by 4 bases, with 12 bases between. Germline CDR1 reads ENHRY; CDR2 reads SYGVKD. In nucleotides, the CDR3 is TGTGCCATCAGTGAGTCGGTTAGTCAGGGAGAGACCCAGTACTTC. Amino acids: CAISESVSQGETQYF.

As concerns this clonotype: This may arise from a read error, as a much more abundant clone is one base away. The chain carries TRBV7-9 and TRBJ1-5; no clear D gene. The CDR3 consists of 13 residues. Germline assignment: CDR1 SEHNR and CDR2 FQNEAQ (reference sequence). The CDR3 DNA reads TGTGACAGCAGCTTATACGACAATCAGCCCCAGCATTTT. This sequence encodes CDSSLYDNQPQHF.

This clonotype was detected only a few times. The gene calls are TRBV5-4 and TRBJ1-1; perhaps TRBD1 as D (5 bases). The CDR3 contains 14 residues. Germline assignment: CDR1 SGHNT and CDR2 YYREEE (reference sequence). V lost 4 bases, J lost 5 bases, and 15 bases lay in between. The CDR3 nucleotides read TGTGCCAGCAGCGCCTCAGGGCCGGGGACTGAAGCTTTCTTT. Its translation: CASSASGPGTEAFF.

This clonotype was found a few times. This chain joins TRBV4-3 and TRBJ2-7; D not certain. The germline V gene has CDR1 LGHNA and CDR2 YSLEER. The germline V and J ends were trimmed by 3 bases and 4 bases, with 13 bases remaining between them. This CDR3 is built from 14 residues. The CDR3 reads CASSQGFGSYEQYF. The DNA for the CDR3 is TGCGCCAGCAGCCAGGGTTTTGGGTCTTACGAGCAGTACTTC.

A few counts support this clonotype. This chain joins TRBV29-1 and TRBJ2-3, with D perhaps TRBD2 (5 bases). CDR1 SQVTM and CDR2 ANQGSEA come from the germline V gene. Trimming stripped 6 bases from V and 4 bases from J, with 23 bases between. The CDR3 is made up of 16 amino acids. The CDR3 spells CSVRRPERTRADTQYF. The DNA for the CDR3 is TGCAGCGTCCGCCGGCCCGAGAGAACGCGGGCAGATACGCAGTATTTT.

Remarks on this clonotype: It may be a read error: a sequence one base away is much more abundant. The chain recombines TRBV28 with TRBJ2-5; tentatively, D is TRBD2 (5 bases). The V and J ends lost 5 bases and 4 bases respectively, with 17 bases between them. The CDR3 has 15 residues. Germline-derived CDR1 and CDR2 are MDHEN and SYDVKM. CDR3 DNA: TGTGCCAGCAGTATAAGAGAGTTAGCGTTAGAGACCCAGTACTTC. Its protein product is CASSIRELALETQYF.

The sample holds a few counts of this clonotype. J is TRBJ2-2 and V is TRBV5-4; TRBD2 matches 16 bases. Unmatched junction bases numbered 6, after V lost 4 bases and J lost 6 bases. This CDR3 has 17 residues. Germline values: CDR1 SGHNT, CDR2 YYREEE (reference sequence). The CDR3 sequence is CASSPGLAGGPPGELFF. In nucleotides, the CDR3 is TGTGCCAGCAGCCCGGGACTAGCGGGAGGGCCGCCCGGGGAGCTGTTTTTT.

Only a few counts were recorded for this clonotype. Just one base apart from a much larger clone, this may be a read error. The chain recombines TRBV7-2 with TRBJ1-5; D gene unclear. The CDR3 consists of 14 residues. V was trimmed by 2 bases and J by 1 base, leaving 6 bases between them. Germline V gives CDR1 SGHTA, CDR2 FQGNSA. CDR3 in DNA: TGTGCCAGCAGCTTATACTGGAGCAATCAGCCCCAGCATTTT. Translated, it gives CASSLYWSNQPQHF.

V gene TRBV28 combines with J gene TRBJ2-7, with D perhaps assigned TRBD1 or TRBD2 (6 bases each). The germline CDR1 and CDR2 sequences are MDHEN and SYDVKM. The ends were cut back, 6 bases at V and 4 bases at J, with 13 bases in the middle. This CDR3 has 13 residues. The CDR3 nucleotides are TGTGCCAGCAGATTCGGGGGCAGTTACGAGCAGTACTTC. Translation gives CASRFGGSYEQYF.

This clonotype came up many times. This sequence joins TRBV19 and TRBJ2-3, with TRBD2 as a possible D gene (5 bases). Germline V gene data show CDR1 as LNHDA and CDR2 as SQIVND (reference sequence). V was clipped by 3 bases and J by 3 bases, with 10 bases between them. The CDR3 has 14 residues. In nucleotides, the CDR3 is TGTGCCAGTAGTATGACCGGAGGTACAGATACGCAGTATTTT. Protein: CASSMTGGTDTQYF.

About this clonotype: The junction shows a germline mismatch at one end, possibly a read error. This chain links TRBV27 with TRBJ1-1; D is unresolved. The CDR3 loop spans 13 amino acids. Germline V gives CDR1 MNHEY, CDR2 SMNVEV (reference sequence). The CDR3 sequence is CDSSLSRNTEAFF. CDR3 sequence (DNA): TGTGACAGCAGTTTATCTAGGAACACTGAAGCTTTCTTT.

Note on this clonotype: One base away lies a much larger clone, so this may be a sequencing read error. The J gene is TRBJ1-5, the V gene TRBV6-1; D is ambiguous. This CDR3 is 13 amino acids long. Germline CDR1 and CDR2: MNHNS and SASEGT. V lost 7 bases and J lost 6, with 13 bases in between. In nucleotides, the CDR3 is TGTGCCAGCACTGACGCCCCAAGTCAGCCCCAGCATTTT. Its protein product is CASTDAPSQPQHF.

Concerning this clonotype itself: A read error may be the cause here, since a much bigger clone is one base away. The chain combines TRBV28 with TRBJ1-4; D perhaps matches TRBD1 (5 bases). Trimming took off 7 bases at V and 5 bases at J, with 14 bases between the two ends. The CDR3 spans 14 residues. Per the germline V gene, CDR1 is MDHEN and CDR2 is SYDVKM. This CDR3 reads CASTMAGPNEKLFF. The CDR3 DNA is TGTGCCAGCACCATGGCGGGGCCCAATGAAAAACTGTTTTTT.

J is TRBJ2-2 and V is TRBV15, with a possible D match to TRBD2 (6 bases). V was trimmed by 0 bases and J by 7 bases, leaving 12 bases between them. Germline lookup yields CDR1 LNHNV and CDR2 YYDKDF (reference sequence). CDR3 length: 15 residues. The CDR3, as DNA: TGTGCCACCAGCAGAGATCGGGGGATTCTCGGGGAGCTGTTTTTT. The encoded protein is CATSRDRGILGELFF.

This clonotype was counted only a few times. The V and J genes are TRBV18 and TRBJ1-6; D remains ambiguous. The CDR3 totals 16 residues. The germline CDR1 and CDR2 sequences are KGHSH and LQKENI. V was trimmed by 3 bases and J by 7 bases, leaving 16 bases between them. CDR3 in DNA: TGTGCCAGCTCACCTTTCCCAGACCGTAGGAATTCACCCCTCCACTTT. Translating gives CASSPFPDRRNSPLHF.

V is TRBV20-1 and J is TRBJ1-1; no clear D. CDR3 size: 12 residues. Germline CDR1 and CDR2: DFQATT and SNEGSKA (reference sequence). Trimming shortened V by 6 bases and J by 1 base, and 9 bases separated the two germline ends. The CDR3 DNA is TGCAGTGCAGTACCCCCGAACACTGAAGCTTTCTTT. Its protein product is CSAVPPNTEAFF.

Turning to this clonotype: A read error is possible here, since a much larger clone lies one base away. This CDR3 is CASSPGQGSTDPQYF. The DNA for the CDR3 is TGTGCCAGCAGCCCGGGACAGGGCAGCACAGATCCGCAGTATTTT. This chain joins TRBV5-3 and TRBJ2-3, with 9 bases identical to TRBD1. TRBV5-3 belongs to the ORF category, with a function that is uncertain. This CDR3 comprises 15 residues.

The J gene is TRBJ2-7, the V gene TRBV11-2; D is uncertain. Trimming took off 7 bases at V and 0 bases at J, with 10 bases between the two ends. The CDR3 is 13 residues long. CDR1 is SGHAT, CDR2 FQNNGV, per germline. CDR3 in DNA: TGTGCCAGCACCAGAAAAGCCTCCTACGAGCAGTACTTC. As protein: CASTRKASYEQYF.

This rearrangement joins TRBV4-2 to TRBJ1-1; 7 bases match TRBD1. Germline V gives CDR1 LGHNA, CDR2 YNFKEQ. The CDR3 runs 12 residues. The J segment lost 7 bases and the V segment lost 1 base, leaving 0 bases of the junction unmatched. In DNA form, the CDR3 reads TGTGCCAGCAGCCAAGGGGACAGTGAAGCTTTCTTT. Translated, it gives CASSQGDSEAFF.

CDR3 residues: CASSPTPTSYTGELFF. The CDR3 DNA follows: TGTGCCAGCAGTCCTACCCCAACGAGCTACACCGGGGAGCTGTTTTTT. The chain links TRBV7-6 to TRBJ2-2; no firm D call. The CDR3 runs 16 residues. Trimming removed 6 bases from V and 3 bases from J, with 17 bases in between. Germline V gene lookup returns CDR1 SGHVS and CDR2 FNYEAQ.

Concerning this clonotype: Just one base apart from a much larger clone, this may be a read error. Likely a read error: the CDR3 ends without its conserved phenylalanine or tryptophan. This chain uses TRBV9 with TRBJ1-4; D possibly corresponds to TRBD1 (5 bases). V lost 4 bases, J lost 6 bases, and 13 bases lay in between. The CDR3 extends over 14 amino acids. In germline, CDR1 is SGDLS, CDR2 YYNGEE. Here the CDR3 reads CASSTGHVDEKLFY. CDR3 nucleotide sequence: TGTGCCAGCAGCACCGGACACGTGGATGAAAAACTGTTTTAT.

This clonotype has at least ten counts. The V and J genes are TRBV28 and TRBJ2-7; 8 positions match TRBD2. This CDR3 spans 18 amino acids. CDR1 is MDHEN, CDR2 SYDVKM, per germline. Trimming cost V 7 bases and J 0 bases; bases outside gene matches: 17. The DNA of the CDR3 is TGTGCCAGCAACCCCCGTGATATAGCGGGACCCGACTCCTACGAGCAGTACTTC. Translated, it gives CASNPRDIAGPDSYEQYF.

A remark on this clonotype: A much larger clonotype is one base distant, so this may be a read error. V usage is TRBV7-3 and J usage is TRBJ2-1; D unresolved. The CDR3 loop spans 11 amino acids. Germline V CDR1 and CDR2: SGHTA, FQGTGA. The CDR3 DNA is TGTGCCAGCAGCGCCGGTAATGAGCAGGTCTTC. This translates into CASSAGNEQVF.

The rearrangement uses TRBV4-1 and TRBJ1-5, with 8 positions matching TRBD1. CDR3 length equals 13 residues. Trimming cost V 7 bases and J 5 bases; bases outside gene matches: 4. Looked up from germline, CDR1 is MGHRA and CDR2 is YSYEKL. Here the CDR3 reads CASTAGGYQPQHF. Here the CDR3 DNA reads TGCGCCAGCACCGCAGGGGGCTATCAGCCCCAGCATTTT.

This clonotype was seen at least ten times. The chain is built from TRBV5-1 and TRBJ2-3; TRBD2 matches 8 bases. Germline CDR1 SGHRS, CDR2 YFSETQ. The CDR3 is made up of 15 amino acids. The V and J ends lost 6 bases and 0 bases, in that order; junction bases with no gene match: 6. The CDR3 coding sequence is TGCGCCAGCACCCCTAGCGGGCCCAGCACAGATACGCAGTATTTT. This gives the protein CASTPSGPSTDTQYF.